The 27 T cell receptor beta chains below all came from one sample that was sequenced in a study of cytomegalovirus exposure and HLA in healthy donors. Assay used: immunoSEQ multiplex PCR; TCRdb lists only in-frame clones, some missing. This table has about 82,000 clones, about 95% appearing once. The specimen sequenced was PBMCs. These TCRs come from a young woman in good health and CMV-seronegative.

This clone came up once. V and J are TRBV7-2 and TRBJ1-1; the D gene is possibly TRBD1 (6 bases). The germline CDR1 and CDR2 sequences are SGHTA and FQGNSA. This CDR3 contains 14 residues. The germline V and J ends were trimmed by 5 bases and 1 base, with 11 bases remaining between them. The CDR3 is CASSPLTGNTEAFF. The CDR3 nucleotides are TGTGCCAGCAGCCCACTGACAGGGAACACTGAAGCTTTCTTT.

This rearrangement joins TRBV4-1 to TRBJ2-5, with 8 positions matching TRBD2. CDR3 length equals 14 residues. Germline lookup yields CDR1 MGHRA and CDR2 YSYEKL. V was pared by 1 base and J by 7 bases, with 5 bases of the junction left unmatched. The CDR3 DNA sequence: TGCGCCAGCAGCCAAGGGACTAGCCTGGCGACCCAGTACTTC. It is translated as CASSQGTSLATQYF.

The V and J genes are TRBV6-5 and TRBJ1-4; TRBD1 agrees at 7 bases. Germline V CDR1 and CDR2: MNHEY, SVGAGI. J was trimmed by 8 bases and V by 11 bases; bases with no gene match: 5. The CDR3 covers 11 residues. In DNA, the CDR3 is TGTGCCTCCCGAGGGGGCGAAAAACTGTTTTTT. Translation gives CASRGGEKLFF.

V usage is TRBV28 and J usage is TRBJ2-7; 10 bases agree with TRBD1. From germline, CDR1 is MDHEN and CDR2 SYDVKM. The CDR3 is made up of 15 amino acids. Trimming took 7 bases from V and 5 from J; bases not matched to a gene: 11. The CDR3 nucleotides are TGTGCCAGCACCCAACCCGGGACAGGGGCCGACGAGCAGTACTTC. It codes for CASTQPGTGADEQYF.

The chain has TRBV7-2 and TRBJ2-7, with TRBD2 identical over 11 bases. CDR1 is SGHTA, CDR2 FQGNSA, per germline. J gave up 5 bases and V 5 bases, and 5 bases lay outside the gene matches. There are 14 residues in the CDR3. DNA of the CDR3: TGTGCCAGCAGCGAACTAGCGGGAGTGGACGAGCAGTACTTC. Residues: CASSELAGVDEQYF. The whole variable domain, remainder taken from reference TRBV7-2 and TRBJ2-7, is GAGVSQSPSNKVTEKGKDVELRCDPISGHTALYWYRQSLGQGLEFLIYFQGNSAPDKSGLPSDRFSAERTGGSVSTLTIQRTQQEDSAVYLCASSELAGVDEQYFGPGTRLTVT.

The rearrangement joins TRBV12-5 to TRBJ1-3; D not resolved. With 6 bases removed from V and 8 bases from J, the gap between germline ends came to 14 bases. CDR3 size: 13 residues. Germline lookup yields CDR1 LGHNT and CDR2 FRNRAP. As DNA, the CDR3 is TGTGCTAGTGGCACTCGCGACGGAGACACCATATATTTT. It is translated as CASGTRDGDTIYF.

As DNA, the CDR3 is TGTGCCAGCAGCTTGGGTCCGGGACAGGCCGGGGAGCTGTTTTTT. As protein: CASSLGPGQAGELFF. This sequence joins TRBV5-6 and TRBJ2-2; 8 nucleotides line up with TRBD1. The V gene's germline CDR1 is SGHDT and CDR2 YYEEEE. The CDR3 is 15 amino acids. V trimming: 0 bases; J trimming: 6 bases; junction bases outside the gene matches: 4.

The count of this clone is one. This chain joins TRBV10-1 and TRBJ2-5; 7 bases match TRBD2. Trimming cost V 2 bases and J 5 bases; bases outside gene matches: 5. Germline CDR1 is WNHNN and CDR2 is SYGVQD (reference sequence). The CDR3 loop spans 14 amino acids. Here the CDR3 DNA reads TGCGCCAGCAGTGAGAACGGGGGGTCGGAGACCCAGTACTTC. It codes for CASSENGGSETQYF.

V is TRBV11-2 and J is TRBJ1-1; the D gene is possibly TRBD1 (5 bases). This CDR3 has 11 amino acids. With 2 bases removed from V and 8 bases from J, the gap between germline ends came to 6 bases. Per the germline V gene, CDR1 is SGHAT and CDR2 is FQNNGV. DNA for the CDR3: TGTGCCAGCAGCTTAAAGGGGGAAGCTTTCTTT. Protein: CASSLKGEAFF. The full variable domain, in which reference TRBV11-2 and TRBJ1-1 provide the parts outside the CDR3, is EAGVAQSPRYKIIEKRQSVAFWCNPISGHATLYWYQQILGQGPKLLIQFQNNGVVDDSQLPKDRFSAERLKGVDSTLKIQPAKLEDSAVYLCASSLKGEAFFGQGTRLTVV.

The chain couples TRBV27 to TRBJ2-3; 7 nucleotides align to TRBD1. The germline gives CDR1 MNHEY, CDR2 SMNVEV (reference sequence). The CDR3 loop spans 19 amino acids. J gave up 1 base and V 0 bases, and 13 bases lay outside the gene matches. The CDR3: CASSLSRQGWGPGTDTQYF. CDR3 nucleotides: TGTGCCAGCAGTTTATCTAGACAGGGATGGGGCCCGGGCACAGATACGCAGTATTTT.

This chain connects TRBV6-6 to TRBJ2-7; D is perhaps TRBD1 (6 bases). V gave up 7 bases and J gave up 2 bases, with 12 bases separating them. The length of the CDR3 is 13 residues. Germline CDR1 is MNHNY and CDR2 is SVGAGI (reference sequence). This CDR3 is CASTNRATYEQYF. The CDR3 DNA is TGTGCCAGCACTAACAGGGCAACCTACGAGCAGTACTTC.

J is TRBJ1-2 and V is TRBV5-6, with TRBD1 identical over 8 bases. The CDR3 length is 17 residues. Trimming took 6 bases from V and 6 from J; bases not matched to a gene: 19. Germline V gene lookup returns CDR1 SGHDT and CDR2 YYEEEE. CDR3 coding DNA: TGTGCCAGCACCACGATGGACAGGGAGCTTTTTGTGCATGGCTACACCTTC. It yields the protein CASTTMDRELFVHGYTF. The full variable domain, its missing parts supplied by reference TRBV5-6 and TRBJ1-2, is DAGVTQSPTHLIKTRGQQVTLRCSPKSGHDTVSWYQQALGQGPQFIFQYYEEEERQRGNFPDRFSGHQFPNYSSELNVNALLLGDSALYLCASTTMDRELFVHGYTFGSGTRLTVV.

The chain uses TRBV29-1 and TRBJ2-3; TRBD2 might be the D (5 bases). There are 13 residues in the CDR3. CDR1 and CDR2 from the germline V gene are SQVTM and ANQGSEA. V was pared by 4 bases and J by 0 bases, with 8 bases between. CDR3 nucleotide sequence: TGCAGCGTTGTGCGGGCCAGCACAGATACGCAGTATTTT. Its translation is CSVVRASTDTQYF.

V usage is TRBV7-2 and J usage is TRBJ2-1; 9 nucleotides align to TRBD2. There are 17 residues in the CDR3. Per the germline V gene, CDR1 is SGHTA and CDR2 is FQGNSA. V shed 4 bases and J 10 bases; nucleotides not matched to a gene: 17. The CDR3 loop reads CASSYLARSLAGKEQFF. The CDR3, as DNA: TGTGCCAGCAGCTATTTGGCCCGCAGTCTAGCGGGAAAGGAGCAGTTCTTC.

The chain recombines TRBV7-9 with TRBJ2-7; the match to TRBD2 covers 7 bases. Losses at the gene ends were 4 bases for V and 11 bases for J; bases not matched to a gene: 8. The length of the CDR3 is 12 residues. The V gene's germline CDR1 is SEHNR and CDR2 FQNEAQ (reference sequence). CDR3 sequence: CASSSRLGGEYF. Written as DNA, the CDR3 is TGTGCCAGCAGCTCTAGATTGGGAGGGGAGTACTTC.

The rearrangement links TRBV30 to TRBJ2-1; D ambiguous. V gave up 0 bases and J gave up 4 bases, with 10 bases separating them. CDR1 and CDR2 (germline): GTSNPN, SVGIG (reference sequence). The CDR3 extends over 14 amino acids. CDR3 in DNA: TGTGCCTGGAGTGTACCGGGTGCGTACAATGAGCAGTTCTTC. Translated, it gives CAWSVPGAYNEQFF. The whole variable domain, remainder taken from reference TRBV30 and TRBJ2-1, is SQTIHQWPATLVQPVGSPLSLECTVEGTSNPNLYWYRQAAGRGLQLLFYSVGIGQISSEVPQNLSASRPQDRQFILSSKKLLLSDSGFYLCAWSVPGAYNEQFFGPGTRLTVL.

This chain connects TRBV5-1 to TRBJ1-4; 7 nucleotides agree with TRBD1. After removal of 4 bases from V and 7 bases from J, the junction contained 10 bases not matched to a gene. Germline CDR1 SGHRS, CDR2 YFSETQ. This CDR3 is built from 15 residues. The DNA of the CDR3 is TGCGCCAGCAGCACGGGGACAGAAGGTCGTGAAAAACTGTTTTTT. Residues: CASSTGTEGREKLFF.

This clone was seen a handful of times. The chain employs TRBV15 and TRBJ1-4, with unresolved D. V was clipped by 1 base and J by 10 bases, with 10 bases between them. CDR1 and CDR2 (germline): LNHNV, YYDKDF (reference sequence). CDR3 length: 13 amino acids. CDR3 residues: CATSRGEGRKLFF. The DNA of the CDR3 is TGTGCCACCAGCAGAGGGGAAGGGAGAAAACTGTTTTTT.

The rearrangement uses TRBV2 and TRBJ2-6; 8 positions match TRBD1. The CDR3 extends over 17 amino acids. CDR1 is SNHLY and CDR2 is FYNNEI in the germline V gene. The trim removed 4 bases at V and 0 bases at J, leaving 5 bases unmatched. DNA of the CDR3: TGTGCCAGCAGTGGGGACAGGACTTCCTCTGGGGCCAACGTCCTGACTTTC. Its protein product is CASSGDRTSSGANVLTF.

The CDR3 reads CASSFHRSRIYSNQPQHF. Written as DNA, the CDR3 is TGTGCCAGCAGCTTTCATCGAAGCAGGATCTATAGCAATCAGCCCCAGCATTTT. V usage is TRBV7-8 and J usage is TRBJ1-5; D unresolved. Trimming shortened V by 3 bases and J by 0 bases, and 18 bases separated the two germline ends. Germline loops: CDR1 SGHVS, CDR2 FQNEAQ. This CDR3 region has 18 residues.

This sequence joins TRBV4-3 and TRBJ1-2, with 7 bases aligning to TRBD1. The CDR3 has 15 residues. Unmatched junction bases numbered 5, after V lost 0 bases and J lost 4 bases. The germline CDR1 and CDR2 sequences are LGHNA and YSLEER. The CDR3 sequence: CASSQDSGQPYGYTF. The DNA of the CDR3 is TGCGCCAGCAGCCAAGATTCGGGACAGCCCTATGGCTACACCTTC.

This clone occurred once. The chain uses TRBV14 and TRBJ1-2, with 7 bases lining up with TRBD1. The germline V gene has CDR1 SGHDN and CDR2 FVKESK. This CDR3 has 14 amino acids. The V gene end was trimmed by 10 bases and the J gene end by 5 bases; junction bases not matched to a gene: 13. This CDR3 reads CATRLQGQRYGYTF. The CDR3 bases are TGTGCCACCCGTCTGCAGGGACAGCGTTATGGCTACACCTTC. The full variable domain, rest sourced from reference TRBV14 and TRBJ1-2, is EAGVTQFPSHSVIEKGQTVTLRCDPISGHDNLYWYRRVMGKEIKFLLHFVKESKQDESGMPNNRFLAERTGGTYSTLKVQPAELEDSGVYFCATRLQGQRYGYTFGSGTRLTVV.

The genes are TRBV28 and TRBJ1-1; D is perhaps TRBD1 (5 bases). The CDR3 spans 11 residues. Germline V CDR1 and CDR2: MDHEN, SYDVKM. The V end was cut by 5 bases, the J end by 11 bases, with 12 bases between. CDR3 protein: CASSAGGRAFF. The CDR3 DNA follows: TGTGCCAGCAGTGCGGGGGGACGGGCTTTCTTT. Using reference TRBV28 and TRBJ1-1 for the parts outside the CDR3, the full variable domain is DVKVTQSSRYLVKRTGEKVFLECVQDMDHENMFWYRQDPGLGLRLIYFSYDVKMKEKGDIPEGYSVSREKKERFSLILESASTNQTSMYLCASSAGGRAFFGQGTRLTVV.

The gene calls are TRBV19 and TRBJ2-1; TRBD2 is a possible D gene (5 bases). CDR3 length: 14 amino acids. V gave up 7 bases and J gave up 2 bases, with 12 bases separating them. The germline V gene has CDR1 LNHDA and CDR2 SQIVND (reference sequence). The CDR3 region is CASKGGGPYNEQFF. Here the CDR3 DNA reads TGTGCCAGTAAAGGAGGAGGACCCTACAATGAGCAGTTCTTC.

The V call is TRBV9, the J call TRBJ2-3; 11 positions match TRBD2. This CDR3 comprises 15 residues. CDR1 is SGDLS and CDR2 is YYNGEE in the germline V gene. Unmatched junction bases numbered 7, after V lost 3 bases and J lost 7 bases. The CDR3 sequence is CASSALLAGGYTQYF. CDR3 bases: TGTGCCAGCAGCGCCCTTCTAGCGGGGGGCTATACGCAGTATTTT.

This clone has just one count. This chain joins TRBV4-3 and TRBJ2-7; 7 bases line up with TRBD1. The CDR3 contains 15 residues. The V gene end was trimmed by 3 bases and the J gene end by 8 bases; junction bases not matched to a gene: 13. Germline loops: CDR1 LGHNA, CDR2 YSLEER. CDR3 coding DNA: TGCGCCAGCAGCCAGACCTACGGACAGGTAATTAAGCAGTACTTC. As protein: CASSQTYGQVIKQYF.

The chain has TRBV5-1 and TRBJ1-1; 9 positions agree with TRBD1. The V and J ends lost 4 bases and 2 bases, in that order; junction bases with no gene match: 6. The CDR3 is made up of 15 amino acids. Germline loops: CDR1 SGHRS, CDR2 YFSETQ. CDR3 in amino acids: CASSMGQGINTEAFF. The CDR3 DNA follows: TGCGCCAGCAGCATGGGACAGGGTATAAACACTGAAGCTTTCTTT.